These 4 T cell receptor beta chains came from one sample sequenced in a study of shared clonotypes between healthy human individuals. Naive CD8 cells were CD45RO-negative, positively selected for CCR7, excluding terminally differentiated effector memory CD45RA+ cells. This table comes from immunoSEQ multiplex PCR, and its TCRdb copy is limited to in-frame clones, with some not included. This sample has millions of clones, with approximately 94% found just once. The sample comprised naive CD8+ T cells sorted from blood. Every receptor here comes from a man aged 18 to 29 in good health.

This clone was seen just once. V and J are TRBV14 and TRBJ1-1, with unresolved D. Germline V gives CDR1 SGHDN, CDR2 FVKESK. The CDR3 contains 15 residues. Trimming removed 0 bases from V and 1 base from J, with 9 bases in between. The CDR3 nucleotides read TGTGCCAGCAGCCAAGATTCCCGGGGGAACACTGAAGCTTTCTTT. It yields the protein CASSQDSRGNTEAFF. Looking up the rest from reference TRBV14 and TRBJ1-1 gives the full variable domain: EAGVTQFPSHSVIEKGQTVTLRCDPISGHDNLYWYRRVMGKEIKFLLHFVKESKQDESGMPNNRFLAERTGGTYSTLKVQPAELEDSGVYFCASSQDSRGNTEAFFGQGTRLTVV.

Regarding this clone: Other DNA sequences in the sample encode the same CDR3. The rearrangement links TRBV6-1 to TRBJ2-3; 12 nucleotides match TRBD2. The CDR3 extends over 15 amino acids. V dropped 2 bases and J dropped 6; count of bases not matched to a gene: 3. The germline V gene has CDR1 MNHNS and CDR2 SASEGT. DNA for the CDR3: TGTGCCAGCAGTGAACTAGCGGGGGGGAGGGATACGCAGTATTTT. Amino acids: CASSELAGGRDTQYF.

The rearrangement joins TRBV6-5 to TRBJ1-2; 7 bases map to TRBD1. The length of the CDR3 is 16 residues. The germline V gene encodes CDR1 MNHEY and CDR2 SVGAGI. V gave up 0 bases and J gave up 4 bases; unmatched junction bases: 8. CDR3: CASSYSLPGTVYGYTF. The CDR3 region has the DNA TGTGCCAGCAGTTACTCGCTCCCCGGGACAGTCTATGGCTACACCTTC.

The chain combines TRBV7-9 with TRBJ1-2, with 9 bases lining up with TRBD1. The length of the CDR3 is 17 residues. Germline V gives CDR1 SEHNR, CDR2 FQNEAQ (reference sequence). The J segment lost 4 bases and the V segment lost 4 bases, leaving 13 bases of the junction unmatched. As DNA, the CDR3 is TGTGCCAGCAGCTCGACCTCCGACCGGGACAGGGCCTATGGCTACACCTTC. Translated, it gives CASSSTSDRDRAYGYTF.